This is a list of T cell receptor beta chains from one sample in a study of cytomegalovirus exposure and HLA in healthy donors. The repertoire was sequenced with immunoSEQ multiplex PCR; TCRdb's copy has only in-frame clones and lacks some. The sample holds about 62,000 clones, around 87% seen once. Sample: PBMCs. These receptors came from a man between 18 and 29 years old in good health and CMV-seronegative. Each CDR3 is given with its conserved first and last residue.

J gene	V gene	CDR3 protein
TRBJ2-5	TRBV30	CAWSGRGNQGTQYF
TRBJ1-5	TRBV2	CASSEGQGSMPQHF
TRBJ2-3	TRBV6-4	CASSGTGGADTQYF
TRBJ2-5	TRBV18	CASSPVPGEETQYF
TRBJ1-5	TRBV4-1	CASSQDPLGADQPQHF
TRBJ2-5	TRBV7-2	CASSPLLAGGQETQYF
TRBJ1-4	TRBV5-1	CASSNPGGAAEKLFF
TRBJ2-7	TRBV6-5	CASSYRDEQYF
TRBJ2-6	TRBV13	CASSGGTDDIGANVLTF
TRBJ1-4	TRBV7-9	CASSIQGAGEKLFF
TRBJ1-2	TRBV7-8	CASSLEIRDAGGYTF